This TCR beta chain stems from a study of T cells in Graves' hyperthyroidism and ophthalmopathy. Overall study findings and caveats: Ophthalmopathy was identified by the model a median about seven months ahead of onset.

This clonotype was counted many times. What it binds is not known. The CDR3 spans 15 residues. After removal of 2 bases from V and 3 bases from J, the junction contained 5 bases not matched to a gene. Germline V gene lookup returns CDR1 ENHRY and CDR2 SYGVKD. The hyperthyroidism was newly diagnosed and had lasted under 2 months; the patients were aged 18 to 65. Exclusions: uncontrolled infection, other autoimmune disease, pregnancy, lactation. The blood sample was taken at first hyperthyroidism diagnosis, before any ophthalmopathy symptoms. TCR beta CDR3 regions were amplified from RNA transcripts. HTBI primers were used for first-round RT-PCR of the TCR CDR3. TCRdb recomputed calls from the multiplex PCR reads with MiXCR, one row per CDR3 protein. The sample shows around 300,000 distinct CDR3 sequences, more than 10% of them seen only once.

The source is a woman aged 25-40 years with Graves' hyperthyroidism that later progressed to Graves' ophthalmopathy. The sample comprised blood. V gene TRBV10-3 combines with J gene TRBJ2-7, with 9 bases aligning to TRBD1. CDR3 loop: CAISEPGQGSYEQYF. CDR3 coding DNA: TGTGCCATCAGTGAGCCTGGACAGGGGAGCTACGAGCAGTACTTC.